One sample yielded the 31 T cell receptor beta chains listed below, sequenced in a study of T cells in Graves' hyperthyroidism and ophthalmopathy (dated by TCRdb to between 2018 and 2021). The library was obtained by multiplex PCR. Instrument used: Illumina HiSeq 2000. The TCR beta CDR3 regions were amplified from the RNA transcripts. For the first round of RT-PCR on the TCR CDR3, the HTBI primer set was used together with the Qiagen OneStep RT-PCR kit. TCRdb cleaned the public reads at Q25 with fastp, built clones with MiXCR and kept in-frame beta chains. Each CDR3 protein gets just one entry, which takes the most common genes and DNA from the rows behind it. The sample table records hundreds of thousands of distinct CDR3 sequences; around a sixth of these occur just once. The ten largest account for approximately 16% of the sample. Sequencing was done on a sample of blood. Receptors were obtained from a woman in her forties or fifties with Graves' hyperthyroidism that later progressed to Graves' ophthalmopathy.

V usage is TRBV3-1 and J usage is TRBJ2-5, with 7 bases matching TRBD2. CDR1 and CDR2 (germline): LGHDT, YNNKEL (reference sequence). Trimming at V came to 2 bases and at J to 0 bases, leaving 6 bases not matched to a gene. This CDR3 is built from 16 residues. CDR3 loop: CASSQNLRGDQETQYF. In DNA form, the CDR3 reads TGTGCCAGCAGCCAAAACCTACGGGGGGACCAAGAGACCCAGTACTTC.

In this sample, this clonotype turned up a few times. This rearrangement joins TRBV10-3 to TRBJ1-2; tentative D call: TRBD1 (6 bases). The CDR3 is 17 residues long. Germline CDR1 and CDR2: ENHRY and SYGVKD. Trimming took 0 bases from V and 4 from J, leaving 18 bases between them. The CDR3 DNA is TGTGCCATCAGTGAGTCGAAGCAGGGGCCTGTTGGCTATGGCTACACCTTC. Protein: CAISESKQGPVGYGYTF.

Concerning this clonotype: Possible read error: a much larger clone is one base away. The chain joins TRBV5-1 to TRBJ1-2; D gene unclear. CDR3 length: 14 residues. Germline CDR1 SGHRS, CDR2 YFSETQ. Trimming cost V 6 bases and J 4 bases, with 16 bases left between them. This CDR3 is CASNHVVESYGYTF. CDR3 nucleotide sequence: TGCGCCAGCAACCACGTCGTGGAGTCCTATGGCTACACCTTC.

At least ten counts were recorded for this clonotype. The J gene is TRBJ1-2, the V gene TRBV3-1; 7 bases agree with TRBD1. The length of the CDR3 is 13 residues. Germline V gene sequence: CDR1 LGHDT, CDR2 YNNKEL (reference sequence). Germline trimming cut 6 bases from V and 8 bases from J; bases unmatched to any gene: 9. This chain's CDR3 is CASRQMTGNGYTF. CDR3 nucleotides: TGTGCCAGCAGGCAAATGACAGGGAACGGCTACACCTTC.

This clonotype has at least ten counts. The chain is built from TRBV20-1 and TRBJ1-2; 9 bases are shared with TRBD1. This CDR3 comprises 15 residues. V gave up 4 bases and J gave up 4 bases; unmatched junction bases: 10. Germline values: CDR1 DFQATT, CDR2 SNEGSKA (reference sequence). The CDR3 bases are TGCAGTGCTACTCTCGGGACAGGGTACGGCTATGGCTACACCTTC. Encoded protein: CSATLGTGYGYGYTF.

This clonotype was seen only a few times. The chain links TRBV27 to TRBJ1-1; the D is unclear. V was cut by 4 bases and J by 3 bases, with 12 bases left in between. The CDR3 loop spans 14 amino acids. Per the germline V gene, CDR1 is MNHEY and CDR2 is SMNVEV (reference sequence). The CDR3 loop reads CASSSGIGDTEAFF. The CDR3 DNA reads TGTGCCAGCAGTTCGGGGATAGGAGACACTGAAGCTTTCTTT.

This chain uses TRBV20-1 with TRBJ2-5, with a tentative D call TRBD2 (5 bases). Germline CDR1 reads DFQATT; CDR2 reads SNEGSKA (reference sequence). V was trimmed by 4 bases and J by 5 bases, leaving 11 bases between them. This CDR3 region has 12 residues. CDR3: CSATGVMETQYF. The CDR3 DNA reads TGCAGTGCTACCGGGGTTATGGAGACCCAGTACTTC.

This clonotype was counted many times. This chain connects TRBV13 to TRBJ1-1, with unresolved D. The germline V and J ends were trimmed by 4 bases and 10 bases, with 13 bases remaining between them. The CDR3 runs 12 residues. Germline CDR1 is PRHDT and CDR2 is FYEKMQ (reference sequence). Written as DNA, the CDR3 is TGTGCCAGCAGCTCGGAAGGGCGGGCAGCTTTCTTT. It translates to CASSSEGRAAFF.

This clonotype has more than one count but fewer than ten. The chain is built from TRBV5-1 and TRBJ2-4; D may be TRBD2 (7 bases). Germline CDR1 SGHRS, CDR2 YFSETQ. V was clipped by 3 bases and J by 8 bases, with 18 bases between them. There are 15 residues in the CDR3. DNA for the CDR3: TGCGCCAGCAGCTCGACCGCCAGGGAGGGGGACATTCAGTACTTC. It encodes CASSSTAREGDIQYF. Together with reference TRBV5-1 and TRBJ2-4, the CDR3 gives the full variable domain: KAGVTQTPRYLIKTRGQQVTLSCSPISGHRSVSWYQQTPGQGLQFLFEYFSETQRNKGNFPGRFSGRQFSNSRSEMNVSTLELGDSALYLCASSSTAREGDIQYFGAGTRLSVL.

This clonotype showed up just a few times. This may arise from a read error, as a much more abundant clone is one base away. This chain joins TRBV18 and TRBJ1-1; no reliable D call. The CDR3 sequence is 14 residues long. CDR1 KGHSH and CDR2 LQKENI come from the germline V gene. Between the trimmed V and J ends, which lost 2 bases and 5 bases, there was a span of 12 bases. The CDR3 reads CASSPEKATTEAFF. The CDR3 DNA sequence: TGTGCCAGCTCACCAGAAAAAGCGACGACTGAAGCTTTCTTT.

This clonotype has at least ten counts. CDR3: CSAEGLAGGSNNEQFF. The CDR3 DNA reads TGCAGTGCCGAAGGTCTAGCGGGGGGGTCTAACAATGAGCAGTTCTTC. The chain has TRBV20-1 and TRBJ2-1, with 12 nucleotides matching TRBD2. Germline V gives CDR1 DFQATT, CDR2 SNEGSKA (reference sequence). The V and J ends lost 6 bases and 5 bases, in that order; junction bases with no gene match: 11. The CDR3 contains 16 residues.

This clonotype was seen many times. The gene calls are TRBV18 and TRBJ2-7, with D unclear. Germline loops: CDR1 KGHSH, CDR2 LQKENI. Trimming removed 2 bases from V and 5 bases from J, with 13 bases in between. The CDR3 is 14 amino acids. CDR3 region: CASSPTGSTDEQYF. The CDR3 nucleotides read TGTGCCAGCTCACCAACGGGTAGTACCGACGAGCAGTACTTC.

This clonotype was seen repeatedly, ten times or more. This chain joins TRBV7-9 and TRBJ2-1; 11 bases map to TRBD2. The CDR3 extends over 15 amino acids. Germline V CDR1 and CDR2: SEHNR, FQNEAQ (reference sequence). V was pared by 4 bases and J by 10 bases, with 9 bases of the junction left unmatched. CDR3 nucleotide sequence: TGTGCCAGCAGCTCGCCGGGACTAGCGGCTAAAGAGCAGTTCTTC. Amino acids: CASSSPGLAAKEQFF.

This clonotype has at least ten counts. This chain joins TRBV18 and TRBJ2-5; D is unresolved. With 1 base removed from V and 4 bases from J, the gap between germline ends came to 10 bases. The CDR3 is made up of 14 amino acids. The V gene's germline CDR1 is KGHSH and CDR2 LQKENI. CDR3 region: CASSPLDAVETQYF. The CDR3 nucleotides read TGTGCCAGCTCACCACTCGACGCAGTAGAGACCCAGTACTTC.

As concerns this clonotype: An end of the junction does not agree with germline; a read error may underlie this. The chain employs TRBV6-1 and TRBJ1-2, with D hard to call. The CDR3 spans 13 residues. Per germline, CDR1 MNHNS and CDR2 SASEGT. The CDR3 DNA reads TGTGCCAGCAAGGGCAGGAGCCTCTATAGCTACACCTTC. It specifies CASKGRSLYSYTF.

V is TRBV29-1 and J is TRBJ1-1, with D maybe TRBD1 (5 bases). The ends were cut back, 4 bases at V and 4 bases at J, with 13 bases in the middle. Germline V lookup: CDR1 SQVTM, CDR2 ANQGSEA. The CDR3 totals 13 residues. The CDR3 region has the DNA TGCAGCGTTGTTGGGGGAGTGGGCACTGAAGCTTTCTTT. As protein: CSVVGGVGTEAFF.

This clonotype was counted many times. This chain connects TRBV4-1 to TRBJ2-7; tentatively, D is TRBD2 (5 bases). The CDR3 is 16 residues long. From germline, CDR1 is MGHRA and CDR2 YSYEKL. V was pared by 3 bases and J by 2 bases, with 17 bases between. The CDR3 sequence is CASSHNIASGTYEQYF. CDR3 bases: TGCGCCAGCAGCCATAATATAGCGTCGGGAACCTACGAGCAGTACTTC.

The chain links TRBV7-8 to TRBJ2-2; maybe TRBD1 (6 bases). Per the germline V gene, CDR1 is SGHVS and CDR2 is FQNEAQ. CDR3 length: 16 amino acids. Trimming shortened V by 0 bases and J by 6 bases, and 14 bases separated the two germline ends. CDR3 amino acids: CASSLAASRGAGELFF. CDR3 DNA: TGTGCCAGCAGCTTAGCGGCTAGCAGGGGTGCCGGGGAGCTGTTTTTT.

Ten or more counts support this clonotype. This sequence joins TRBV27 and TRBJ2-7, with D unresolved. This CDR3 is built from 13 residues. Trimming stripped 5 bases from V and 2 bases from J, with 10 bases between. The germline V gene has CDR1 MNHEY and CDR2 SMNVEV (reference sequence). As DNA, the CDR3 is TGTGCCAGCAGTGCCCCGGGCCCCTACGAGCAGTACTTC. Protein: CASSAPGPYEQYF.

The table lists this clonotype with many counts. This chain links TRBV3-1 with TRBJ1-2; D is ambiguous. Germline V gene sequence: CDR1 LGHDT, CDR2 YNNKEL (reference sequence). V dropped 2 bases and J dropped 2 bases, with 9 bases sitting between them. This CDR3 has 14 residues. CDR3 in DNA: TGTGCCAGCAGCCAACCCTCCGGGAACTATGGCTACACCTTC. Translating it yields CASSQPSGNYGYTF.

The count of this clonotype is one. The chain couples TRBV5-4 to TRBJ2-5, with 10 bases identical to TRBD2. Per the germline V gene, CDR1 is SGHNT and CDR2 is YYREEE (reference sequence). The junction had 9 bases not matched to a gene; V was cut back by 2 bases and J by 5 bases. This CDR3 spans 16 amino acids. The CDR3 is CASSLGAGGPGETQYF. As DNA, the CDR3 is TGTGCCAGCAGCTTAGGAGCGGGGGGGCCTGGGGAGACCCAGTACTTC.

In this sample, this clonotype turned up many times. The V call is TRBV5-1, the J call TRBJ1-2; 7 bases agree with TRBD1. The V gene's germline CDR1 is SGHRS and CDR2 YFSETQ. The V and J ends lost 0 bases and 8 bases, in that order; junction bases with no gene match: 7. This CDR3 spans 14 amino acids. The CDR3 DNA sequence: TGCGCCAGCAGCTTGGAGTCGGCAGGGGGAGGCTACACCTTC. Protein sequence: CASSLESAGGGYTF.

The chain links TRBV3-1 to TRBJ2-7, with D possibly matching TRBD1 (6 bases). Germline CDR1 and CDR2: LGHDT and YNNKEL (reference sequence). The CDR3 extends over 15 amino acids. Trimming stripped 6 bases from V and 3 bases from J, with 18 bases between. CDR3 bases: TGTGCCAGCAGTCCCCCAGGGACACTGAACTACGAGCAGTACTTC. As protein: CASSPPGTLNYEQYF.

J is TRBJ1-1 and V is TRBV7-2; TRBD1 matches 11 bases. This CDR3 has 20 residues. From germline, CDR1 is SGHTA and CDR2 FQGNSA. The ends lost 1 base at V and 5 bases at J; junction bases unmatched: 18. Here the CDR3 reads CASSLEAHPGQGVTWTEAFF. The CDR3 coding sequence is TGTGCCAGCAGCTTAGAGGCGCACCCGGGACAGGGGGTCACCTGGACTGAAGCTTTCTTT. Full variable domain (outside the CDR3, taken from reference TRBV7-2 and TRBJ1-1): GAGVSQSPSNKVTEKGKDVELRCDPISGHTALYWYRQSLGQGLEFLIYFQGNSAPDKSGLPSDRFSAERTGGSVSTLTIQRTQQEDSAVYLCASSLEAHPGQGVTWTEAFFGQGTRLTVV.

This clonotype was recorded at least ten times. This chain links TRBV11-2 with TRBJ1-2; 11 positions agree with TRBD1. Trimming at V came to 4 bases and at J to 2 bases, leaving 3 bases not matched to a gene. The CDR3 consists of 15 residues. CDR1 SGHAT and CDR2 FQNNGV come from the germline V gene. The CDR3 is CASSSDRGRNYGYTF. In DNA form, the CDR3 reads TGTGCCAGCAGCTCGGACAGGGGGCGCAACTATGGCTACACCTTC. The full variable domain, rest sourced from reference TRBV11-2 and TRBJ1-2, is EAGVAQSPRYKIIEKRQSVAFWCNPISGHATLYWYQQILGQGPKLLIQFQNNGVVDDSQLPKDRFSAERLKGVDSTLKIQPAKLEDSAVYLCASSSDRGRNYGYTFGSGTRLTVV.

The rearrangement links TRBV3-1 to TRBJ1-6; TRBD1 aligns across 10 bases. CDR3 length: 15 amino acids. The germline CDR1 and CDR2 sequences are LGHDT and YNNKEL (reference sequence). The V and J ends lost 4 bases and 11 bases, in that order; junction bases with no gene match: 8. CDR3 in amino acids: CASSRIGTGDPPLHF. In DNA, the CDR3 is TGTGCCAGCAGCCGTATCGGGACAGGGGACCCACCCCTCCACTTT.

Ten or more counts support this clonotype. The chain links TRBV5-1 to TRBJ1-4, with D perhaps matching TRBD1 (5 bases). Trimming stripped 3 bases from V and 6 bases from J, with 15 bases between. The CDR3 is made up of 15 amino acids. CDR1 is SGHRS, CDR2 YFSETQ, per germline. Here the CDR3 DNA reads TGCGCCAGCAGCTGGGGGGGTGGTGCTGATGAAAAACTGTTTTTT. Protein: CASSWGGGADEKLFF.

This chain links TRBV5-1 with TRBJ1-6; D perhaps matches TRBD1 (6 bases). Germline CDR1 is SGHRS and CDR2 is YFSETQ. CDR3 length: 15 residues. V lost 0 bases, J lost 5 bases, and 9 bases lay in between. CDR3 sequence (DNA): TGCGCCAGCAGCTTGGACAGGGTGAATAATTCACCCCTCCACTTT. Encoded protein: CASSLDRVNNSPLHF.

The V gene is TRBV27, the J gene TRBJ1-5; TRBD1 is a possible D gene (6 bases). The V gene lost 8 bases and the J gene lost 0 bases, with 23 bases spanning the gap. CDR1 and CDR2 (germline): MNHEY, SMNVEV (reference sequence). The CDR3 has 18 residues. The CDR3 protein is CASDPGGPVRYSNQPQHF. The CDR3 coding sequence is TGTGCCAGCGACCCCGGGGGGCCGGTGAGATATAGCAATCAGCCCCAGCATTTT.

The genes are TRBV29-1 and TRBJ1-1; TRBD1 matches 8 bases. After removal of 7 bases from V and 12 bases from J, the junction contained 7 bases not matched to a gene. Germline-derived CDR1 and CDR2 are SQVTM and ANQGSEA. This CDR3 has 10 residues. The CDR3 nucleotides read TGCAGCGGTGAGACAGGGGATACTTTCTTT. Its protein is CSGETGDTFF.

In its sample, this clonotype was seen many times. This chain joins TRBV2 and TRBJ1-3; weak D call: TRBD1 (6 bases). Germline V gene sequence: CDR1 SNHLY, CDR2 FYNNEI. V lost 6 bases and J lost 2, with 11 bases in between. The CDR3 has 14 residues. The CDR3 coding sequence is TGTGCCAGCAGCCGGGGGACACCTGGAAACACCATATATTTT. Translating it yields CASSRGTPGNTIYF.